Listed below are T cell receptor beta chains from one sample, sequenced in a study of T cells in Graves' hyperthyroidism and ophthalmopathy. TCRdb fed the multiplex PCR reads into MiXCR, producing one record per CDR3 protein. This sample yields around 33,000 distinct CDR3 sequences, of which approximately 50% are seen a single time; about 6.2% belongs to the top ten. The source material was blood. The receptors here all came from a woman in her forties or fifties with Graves' hyperthyroidism that later progressed to Graves' ophthalmopathy. Each CDR3 is given with its conserved first and last residue. The D gene is left open where the match is weak. Rows give clone size only sometimes, using once, few, many, or a class for an expanded clone.

d_gene	v_gene	j_gene	abundance	CDR3nt	CDR3aa
NA	TRBV20-1	TRBJ2-7	once	TGCAGTGCCGGAGAGGGGGGTAGGATTTCCTACGAGCAGTACTTC	CSAGEGGRISYEQYF
NA	TRBV12-3/TRBV12-4	TRBJ2-1	NA	TGTGCCAGCAGTACCGTCAGGGGTCTAGCCCAAAATGAGCAGTTCTTC	CASSTVRGLAQNEQFF
NA	TRBV5-6	TRBJ2-1	many	TGTGCCAGCAGCTTGGTTTCTAGCGGACAGGTAAATGAGCAGTTCTTC	CASSLVSSGQVNEQFF
NA	TRBV7-2	TRBJ1-2	medium-sized	TGTGCCAGCAGCTTATCTTCCTATGGCTACACCTTC	CASSLSSYGYTF
TRBD2	TRBV12-3/TRBV12-4	TRBJ2-1	NA	TGTGCCAGCAGGGCCGGGACTAGCGGGAGGGTCGGTGGTGAGCAGTTCTTC	CASRAGTSGRVGGEQFF
NA	TRBV11-2	TRBJ2-7	NA	TGTGCCAGCAGCTTAGGGCAATCGGATGAGCAGTACTTC	CASSLGQSDEQYF
NA	TRBV7-6	TRBJ2-2	NA	TGTGCCTCCGCAGGGGCACCGGGCACCGGGGAGCCGTTTTTT	CASAGAPGTGEPFF
NA	TRBV7-1	TRBJ2-1	NA	TGTGCCAGCAGCCCCGGGGCCGTCGAGCGTAATGAGCAGTTCTTC	CASSPGAVERNEQFF
NA	TRBV9	TRBJ2-7	NA	TGTGCCAGCAGCGTAGAAGAGGGGGCGGGAGGTCGCGAGCAGTACTTC	CASSVEEGAGGREQYF
TRBD2	TRBV28	TRBJ2-1	many	TGTGCCAGCAGTTTAGGGGCGGGAGGGCCTCGAGTCGATGAGCAGTTCTTC	CASSLGAGGPRVDEQFF
NA	TRBV6-2/TRBV6-3	TRBJ1-1	many	TGTGCCAGCAGTTACCTGGGAAACACTGAAGCTTTCTTT	CASSYLGNTEAFF
NA	TRBV19	TRBJ2-3	once	TGTGCCAGTAGTCCCGGGTTTAGCGCAGATACGCAGTATTTT	CASSPGFSADTQYF
TRBD2	TRBV5-1	TRBJ2-7	NA	TGCGCCAGCAGCTTTAGCGGGGAGGAGTCGGGCGAGCGGTACTTC	CASSFSGEESGERYF
NA	TRBV7-9	TRBJ2-7	NA	TGTGCCAGCAGTGCCCACCCACAGGGTCTCGGGCAGTATTTC	CASSAHPQGLGQYF
NA	TRBV7-2	TRBJ1-6	medium-sized	TGTGCCAGCAGTAGTCGCATGAATAATTCACCCCTCCACTTT	CASSSRMNNSPLHF
TRBD1	TRBV20-1	TRBJ2-7	NA	TGCAGTGCTAGGGCGGACAGGGGGACCTACGAGCAGTACTTC	CSARADRGTYEQYF
NA	TRBV24-1	TRBJ2-5	NA	TGTGCCACCAGTGAGAGACAGCCAAATCAGCCCCAGTACTTC	CATSERQPNQPQYF
NA	TRBV7-2	TRBJ1-2	few	TGTGCCAGCAGCTTAGAGTTCGGCTACACCTTC	CASSLEFGYTF
NA	TRBV20-1	TRBJ2-2	NA	TGCAGTGCGGGCGCAGGGGAGCTGTTTTTT	CSAGAGELFF
TRBD1	TRBV19	TRBJ2-5	many	TGTGCCAGTAGAGACAGGGCACAAGAGACCCAGTACTTC	CASRDRAQETQYF
NA	TRBV12-3/TRBV12-4	TRBJ1-5	many	TGTGCCAGCAGTTTAAGGGACAACCAGCGAAATAATCAGCCCCAGCATTTT	CASSLRDNQRNNQPQHF
NA	TRBV18	TRBJ2-2	many	TGTGCCAGCTCCCTACCACCCGGGGAGCTGTTTTTT	CASSLPPGELFF
NA	TRBV7-6	TRBJ2-7	NA	TGTGCCAGCACCCCGGCCGTGAGCTCCTACGAGCAGTACTTC	CASTPAVSSYEQYF
NA	TRBV4-3	TRBJ1-2	many	TGCGCCAGCAGCCAAGATTTGGCCCCCTCAGGGGCTAACTATGGCTACACCTTC	CASSQDLAPSGANYGYTF
NA	TRBV20-1	TRBJ2-3	NA	TGCAGTGTTGGGCGGGTGGGAGATACGCAGTATTTT	CSVGRVGDTQYF
TRBD1	TRBV20-1	TRBJ1-5	NA	TGCAGTGCTAGGGCGGACAGGGGCGTGACCCAGCATTTT	CSARADRGVTQHF
TRBD1	TRBV5-1	TRBJ2-1	many	TGCGCCAGCAGCATACAGGGGAAAGGGTTGGATGAGCAGTTCTTC	CASSIQGKGLDEQFF
NA	TRBV4-3	TRBJ1-2	NA	TGCGCCAGCAGCCAAACAGTAAACTATGGCTACACCTTC	CASSQTVNYGYTF
NA	TRBV7-7	TRBJ1-5	NA	TGTGCTAGCAGCTTCTCATTTGGCACCGGGCCCCAGCATTTT	CASSFSFGTGPQHF